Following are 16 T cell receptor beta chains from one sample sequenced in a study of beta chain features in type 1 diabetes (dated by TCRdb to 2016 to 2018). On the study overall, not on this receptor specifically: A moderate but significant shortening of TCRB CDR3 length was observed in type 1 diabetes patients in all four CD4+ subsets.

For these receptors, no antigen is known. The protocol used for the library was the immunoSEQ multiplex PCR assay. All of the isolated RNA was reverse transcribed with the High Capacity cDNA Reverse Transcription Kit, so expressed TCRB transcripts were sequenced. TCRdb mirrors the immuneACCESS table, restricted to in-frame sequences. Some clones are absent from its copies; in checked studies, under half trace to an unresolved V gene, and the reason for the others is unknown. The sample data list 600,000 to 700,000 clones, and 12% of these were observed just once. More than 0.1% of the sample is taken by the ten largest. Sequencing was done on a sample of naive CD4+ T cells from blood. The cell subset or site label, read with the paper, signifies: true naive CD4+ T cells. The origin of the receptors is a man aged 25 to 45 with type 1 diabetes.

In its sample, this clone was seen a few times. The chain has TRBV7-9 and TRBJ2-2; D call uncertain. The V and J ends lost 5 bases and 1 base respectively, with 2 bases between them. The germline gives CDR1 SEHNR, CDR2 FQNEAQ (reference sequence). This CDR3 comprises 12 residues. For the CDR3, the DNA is TGTGCCAGCAGCAAGAACACCGGGGAGCTGTTTTTT. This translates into CASSKNTGELFF.

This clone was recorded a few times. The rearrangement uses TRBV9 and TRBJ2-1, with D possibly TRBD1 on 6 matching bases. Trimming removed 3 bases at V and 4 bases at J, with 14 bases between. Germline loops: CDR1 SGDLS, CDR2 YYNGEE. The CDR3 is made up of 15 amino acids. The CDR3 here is CASSADRLTYNEQFF. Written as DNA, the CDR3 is TGTGCCAGCAGCGCAGACAGGTTAACTTACAATGAGCAGTTCTTC.

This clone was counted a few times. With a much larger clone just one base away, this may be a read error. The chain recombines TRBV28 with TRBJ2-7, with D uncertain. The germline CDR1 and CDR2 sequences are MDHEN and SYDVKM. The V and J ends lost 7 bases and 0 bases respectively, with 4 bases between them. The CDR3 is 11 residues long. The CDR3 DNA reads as TGTGCCAGCACCTCCTCCTACGAGCAGTACTTC. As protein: CASTSSYEQYF.

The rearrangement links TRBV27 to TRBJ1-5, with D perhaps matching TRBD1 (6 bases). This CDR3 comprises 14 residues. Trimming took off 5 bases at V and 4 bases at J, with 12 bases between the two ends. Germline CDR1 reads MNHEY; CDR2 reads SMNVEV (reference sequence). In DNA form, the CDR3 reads TGTGCCAGCAGTGTCCTTGGACAGAATCAGCCCCAGCATTTT. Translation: CASSVLGQNQPQHF.

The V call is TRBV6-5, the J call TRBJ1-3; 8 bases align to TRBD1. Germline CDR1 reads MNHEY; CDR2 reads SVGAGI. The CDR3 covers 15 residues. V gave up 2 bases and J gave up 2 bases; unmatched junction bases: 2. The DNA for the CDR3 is TGTGCCAGCAGTTACCGGACAGGGCCTGGAAACACCATATATTTT. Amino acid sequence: CASSYRTGPGNTIYF.

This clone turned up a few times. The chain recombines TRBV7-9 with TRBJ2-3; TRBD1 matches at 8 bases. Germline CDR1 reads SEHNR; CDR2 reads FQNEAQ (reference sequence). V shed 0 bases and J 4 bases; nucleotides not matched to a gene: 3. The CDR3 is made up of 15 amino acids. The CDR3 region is CASSLAWTGSDTQYF. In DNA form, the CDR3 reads TGTGCCAGCAGCTTAGCTTGGACAGGGTCAGATACGCAGTATTTT.

CDR3 protein: CASSYSTVGGTEAFF. Written as DNA, the CDR3 is TGTGCCAGCAGTTACTCGACTGTAGGTGGAACTGAAGCTTTCTTT. The rearrangement uses TRBV6-5 and TRBJ1-1, with D unclear. The germline CDR1 and CDR2 sequences are MNHEY and SVGAGI. V lost 0 bases and J 5 bases, leaving 13 bases between the germline ends. This CDR3 region has 15 residues.

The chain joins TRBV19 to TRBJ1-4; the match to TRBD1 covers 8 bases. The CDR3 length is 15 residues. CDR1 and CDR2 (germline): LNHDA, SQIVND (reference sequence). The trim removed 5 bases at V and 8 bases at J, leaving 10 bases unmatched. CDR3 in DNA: TGTGCCAGTAGTCGACCCGCAGGGGGCCGGGAAAAACTGTTTTTT. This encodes CASSRPAGGREKLFF.

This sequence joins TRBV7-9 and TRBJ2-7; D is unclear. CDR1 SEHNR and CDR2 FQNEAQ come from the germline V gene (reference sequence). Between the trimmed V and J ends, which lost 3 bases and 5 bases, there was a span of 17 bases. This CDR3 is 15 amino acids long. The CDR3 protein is CASSFGRARRDEQYF. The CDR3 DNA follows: TGTGCCAGCAGCTTTGGCCGGGCCCGTCGGGACGAGCAGTACTTC.

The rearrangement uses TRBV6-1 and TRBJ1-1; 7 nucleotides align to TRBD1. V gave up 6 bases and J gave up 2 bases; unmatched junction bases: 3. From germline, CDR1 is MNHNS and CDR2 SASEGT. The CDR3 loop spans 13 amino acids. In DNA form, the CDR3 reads TGTGCCAGCAGACAGGGGAAAAACACTGAAGCTTTCTTT. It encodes CASRQGKNTEAFF.

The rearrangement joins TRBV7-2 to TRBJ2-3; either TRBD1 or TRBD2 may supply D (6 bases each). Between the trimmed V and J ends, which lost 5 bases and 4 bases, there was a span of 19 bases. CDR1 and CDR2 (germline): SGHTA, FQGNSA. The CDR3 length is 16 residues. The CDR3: CASSAYPGGQPDTQYF. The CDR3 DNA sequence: TGTGCCAGCAGCGCCTACCCCGGGGGCCAGCCAGATACGCAGTATTTT. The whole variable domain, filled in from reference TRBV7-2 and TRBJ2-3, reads GAGVSQSPSNKVTEKGKDVELRCDPISGHTALYWYRQSLGQGLEFLIYFQGNSAPDKSGLPSDRFSAERTGGSVSTLTIQRTQQEDSAVYLCASSAYPGGQPDTQYFGPGTRLTVL.

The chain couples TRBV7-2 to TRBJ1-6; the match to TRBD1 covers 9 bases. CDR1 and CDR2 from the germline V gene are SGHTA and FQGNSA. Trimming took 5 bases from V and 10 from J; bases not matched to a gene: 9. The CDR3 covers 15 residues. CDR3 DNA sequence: TGTGCCAGCAGCCCTACACAGGGGGCAGGGTCACCCCTCCACTTT. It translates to CASSPTQGAGSPLHF. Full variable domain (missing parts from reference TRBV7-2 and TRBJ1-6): GAGVSQSPSNKVTEKGKDVELRCDPISGHTALYWYRQSLGQGLEFLIYFQGNSAPDKSGLPSDRFSAERTGGSVSTLTIQRTQQEDSAVYLCASSPTQGAGSPLHFGNGTRLTVT.

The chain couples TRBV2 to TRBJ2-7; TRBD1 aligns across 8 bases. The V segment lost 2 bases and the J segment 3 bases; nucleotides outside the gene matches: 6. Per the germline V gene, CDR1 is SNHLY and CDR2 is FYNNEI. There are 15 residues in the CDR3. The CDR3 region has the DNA TGTGCCAGCAGTGAATTGCCAGGGGGCTTCTACGAGCAGTACTTC. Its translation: CASSELPGGFYEQYF.

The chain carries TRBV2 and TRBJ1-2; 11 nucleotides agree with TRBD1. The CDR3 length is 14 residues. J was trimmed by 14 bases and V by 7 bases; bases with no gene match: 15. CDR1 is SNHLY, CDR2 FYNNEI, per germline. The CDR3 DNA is TGTGCCAGCATTTTTTCGGGACAGGGGGTTCCCTCGACCTTC. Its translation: CASIFSGQGVPSTF.

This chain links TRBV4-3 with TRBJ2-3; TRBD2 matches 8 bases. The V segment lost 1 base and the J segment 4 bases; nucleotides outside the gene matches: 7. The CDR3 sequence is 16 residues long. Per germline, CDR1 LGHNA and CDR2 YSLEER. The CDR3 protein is CASSQVYRGGPDTQYF. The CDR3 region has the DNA TGCGCCAGCAGCCAAGTGTATCGGGGGGGGCCAGATACGCAGTATTTT.

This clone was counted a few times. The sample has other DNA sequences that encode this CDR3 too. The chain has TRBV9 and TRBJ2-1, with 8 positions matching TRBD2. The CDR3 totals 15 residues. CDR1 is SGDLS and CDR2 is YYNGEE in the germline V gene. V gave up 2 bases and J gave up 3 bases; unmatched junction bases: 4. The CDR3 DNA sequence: TGTGCCAGCAGCGTGACGGGGGGGCTCTACAATGAGCAGTTCTTC. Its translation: CASSVTGGLYNEQFF.